Each of the 13 T cell receptor beta chains below was sequenced from the same sample in a study of T-cell memory formation after mild COVID-19. MiXCR, applied by TCRdb to the 5' RACE reads, yields one record per CDR3 protein. In the table there are some 410,000 distinct CDR3 sequences, 20% to 25% of which are singletons. Sequencing was carried out using PBMCs or a T cell subset sorted from them (not recorded which). These receptors were collected from an adult woman who had mild COVID-19 (a few samples of this study predate the infection). Cell type and time point are not known.

The V and J genes are TRBV5-1 and TRBJ2-1, with D hard to call. The germline CDR1 and CDR2 sequences are SGHRS and YFSETQ. The CDR3 consists of 13 residues. V was cut by 0 bases and J by 8 bases, with 9 bases left in between. This CDR3 reads CASSLDDPYEQFF. As DNA, the CDR3 is TGCGCCAGCAGCTTGGACGACCCATATGAGCAGTTCTTC.

This rearrangement joins TRBV4-1 to TRBJ1-3, with D possibly TRBD1 on 5 matching bases. The germline CDR1 and CDR2 sequences are MGHRA and YSYEKL. The length of the CDR3 is 17 residues. Trimming removed 5 bases at V and 0 bases at J, with 17 bases between. The CDR3 sequence: CASSFGTYGISGNTIYF. The DNA of the CDR3 is TGCGCCAGCAGCTTCGGGACCTACGGGATCTCTGGAAACACCATATATTTT.

The gene calls are TRBV27 and TRBJ2-7, with a weak D call TRBD1 (6 bases). This CDR3 is 14 amino acids long. V was clipped by 8 bases and J by 6 bases, with 20 bases between them. Germline V gene data show CDR1 as MNHEY and CDR2 as SMNVEV (reference sequence). CDR3 residues: CASWGGGQTLEQYF. The CDR3 DNA follows: TGTGCCAGCTGGGGTGGGGGCCAGACTCTCGAGCAGTACTTC.

This clonotype has more than one count but fewer than ten. The chain joins TRBV12-3 or TRBV12-4 to TRBJ2-5; 8 positions agree with TRBD1. Trimming took 4 bases from V and 4 from J; bases not matched to a gene: 14. This CDR3 has 17 amino acids. In nucleotides, the CDR3 is TGTGCCAGCAGTTCACAAGAGGGACAGGCCGACAGAGAGACCCAGTACTTC. Translation gives CASSSQEGQADRETQYF.

This clonotype has a handful of counts. This rearrangement joins TRBV7-9 to TRBJ2-3, with D possibly being TRBD2 (6 bases). The CDR3 length is 16 residues. Trimming pared 0 bases from V and 1 base from J, leaving 11 bases between. Germline CDR1 is SEHNR and CDR2 is FQNEAQ (reference sequence). The chain's CDR3 is CASSLARASGTDTQYF. CDR3 coding DNA: TGTGCCAGCAGCTTAGCCAGGGCTAGCGGCACAGATACGCAGTATTTT.

This clonotype was seen a handful of times. The junction departs from the called germline gene at one end, perhaps through a read error. The chain's CDR3 is CASSPEGRTTLAGF. DNA for the CDR3: TGCGCCAGCAGCCCCGAGGGCCGAACGACGCTAGCGGGATTC. The rearrangement uses TRBV4-1 and TRBJ2-1; TRBD2 aligns across 9 bases. CDR3 length: 14 amino acids. Germline assignment: CDR1 MGHRA and CDR2 YSYEKL.

The chain recombines TRBV11-2 with TRBJ2-3; D unclear. Trimming removed 4 bases at V and 7 bases at J, with 24 bases between. CDR3 length equals 17 residues. CDR1 is SGHAT and CDR2 is FQNNGV in the germline V gene. CDR3 loop: CASSSGVGPVGGYTQYF. In nucleotides, the CDR3 is TGTGCCAGCAGCTCAGGCGTTGGGCCCGTCGGTGGATATACGCAGTATTTT.

This clonotype was seen only a few times. The gene calls are TRBV24-1 and TRBJ1-2, with D possibly matching TRBD1 (6 bases). The CDR3 spans 14 residues. V was pared by 10 bases and J by 7 bases, with 21 bases between. CDR1 and CDR2 from the germline V gene are KGHDR and SFDVKD. The CDR3 nucleotides read TGTGCCACGTGGTCCCCAGCGGGGGGCGGTGGCTACACCTTC. Its translation is CATWSPAGGGGYTF.

This clonotype was found a few times. The gene calls are TRBV7-9 and TRBJ1-1; D is unclear. Deletions cut 1 base from V and 6 bases from J, with 6 bases between. Germline-derived CDR1 and CDR2 are SEHNR and FQNEAQ (reference sequence). The CDR3 contains 12 residues. As DNA, the CDR3 is TGTGCCAGCAGCTTAGATAGCTCTGAAGCTTTCTTT. Protein product: CASSLDSSEAFF.

V usage is TRBV6-6 and J usage is TRBJ2-3; no clear D gene. V dropped 0 bases and J dropped 2 bases, with 18 bases sitting between them. The CDR3 loop spans 18 amino acids. The germline gives CDR1 MNHNY, CDR2 SVGAGI (reference sequence). As DNA, the CDR3 is TGTGCCAGCAGTTACTCGACATCCGACAAGTCCCTCACAGATACGCAGTATTTT. Protein product: CASSYSTSDKSLTDTQYF.

V is TRBV12-3 or TRBV12-4 and J is TRBJ2-7, with 10 nucleotides matching TRBD1. The CDR3 is 16 amino acids. Unmatched junction bases numbered 8, after V lost 6 bases and J lost 0 bases. The CDR3, as DNA: TGTGCCAGCAGCCAGACAGGGGGCTACAGCTCCTACGAGCAGTACTTC. The encoded protein is CASSQTGGYSSYEQYF.

The chain recombines TRBV3-1 with TRBJ1-6, with no clear D. Germline CDR1 LGHDT, CDR2 YNNKEL (reference sequence). The CDR3 length is 13 residues. The ends were cut back, 6 bases at V and 9 bases at J, with 12 bases in the middle. The CDR3 region has the DNA TGTGCCAGCAGGCTCACCTCTGGTTCACCCCTCCACTTT. Protein product: CASRLTSGSPLHF.

A few counts support this clonotype. This chain uses TRBV30 with TRBJ2-7; a possible D gene is TRBD1 (5 bases). Per the germline V gene, CDR1 is GTSNPN and CDR2 is SVGIG (reference sequence). The CDR3 runs to 16 residues. Trimming took off 2 bases at V and 1 base at J, with 18 bases between the two ends. The CDR3 nucleotides read TGTGCCTGGAGTTGGGGCCCCCTGGCAGATTCCTACGAGCAGTACTTC. This sequence encodes CAWSWGPLADSYEQYF. Supplemented by reference TRBV30 and TRBJ2-7, the full variable domain reads SQTIHQWPATLVQPVGSPLSLECTVEGTSNPNLYWYRQAAGRGLQLLFYSVGIGQISSEVPQNLSASRPQDRQFILSSKKLLLSDSGFYLCAWSWGPLADSYEQYFGPGTRLTVT.